The source of this T cell receptor beta chain is a study of blood T cell repertoires in COVID-19. Study-level information: Samples taken during acute and convalescent COVID-19 were collected in the United States, Italy and Spain. The cDNA or gDNA used as material had been derived from T cells, B-cell-depleted T cells, or PBMCs.

Methods used by the authors: The authors estimated nucleated cell counts from reference gene primer amplification. Sequenced by immunoSEQ multiplex PCR; TCRdb stores in-frame clones only, minus some. The DNA gave D and trimming, while V, J and clone size come from that table. The table shows about 300,000 clones, with around 82% occurring only once. Germline CDR1 and CDR2: GTSNPN and SVGIG (reference sequence). This CDR3 has 14 amino acids. Trimming removed 1 base from V and 6 bases from J, with 15 bases in between. The clonotype originates from a woman in her fifties or sixties with acute or convalescent COVID-19. Material for sequencing was peripheral blood. The chain joins TRBV30 to TRBJ1-1; possibly TRBD1 for D (5 bases). The CDR3 protein is CAWSEGLWGAEAFF. The DNA of the CDR3 is TGTGCCTGGAGTGAAGGGCTGTGGGGGGCTGAAGCTTTCTTT. Filled out from reference TRBV30 and TRBJ1-1, the complete variable domain reads SQTIHQWPATLVQPVGSPLSLECTVEGTSNPNLYWYRQAAGRGLQLLFYSVGIGQISSEVPQNLSASRPQDRQFILSSKKLLLSDSGFYLCAWSEGLWGAEAFFGQGTRLTVV.